Listed here are 13 T cell receptor beta chains from one sample, sequenced in a study of blood T cells in healthy people across ages. A J-beta primer mix and a sample-barcoded 5' primer were used in a second PCR of about 7 to 12 cycles. Each CDR3 protein gets one entry after TCRdb re-called the 5' RACE reads with MiXCR. This table has over 1,200,000 distinct CDR3 sequences, approximately 59% appearing once. Sequencing was done on a sample of blood. The receptors here all came from a man in his late teens or twenties in good health.

V gene TRBV6-6 combines with J gene TRBJ1-2; 11 bases agree with TRBD1. There are 17 residues in the CDR3. Germline loops: CDR1 MNHNY, CDR2 SVGAGI (reference sequence). The J segment lost 8 bases and the V segment lost 6 bases, leaving 17 bases of the junction unmatched. DNA of the CDR3: TGTGCCAGCAGCCACCGGGACAGGGGGGTCCGGGCGGAAGGCTACACCTTC. Residues: CASSHRDRGVRAEGYTF.

Details on this clonotype: Germline is not matched at one junction end, which may reflect a read error. The genes are TRBV27 and TRBJ2-1, with D unresolved. Germline CDR1 and CDR2: MNHEY and SMNVEV (reference sequence). CDR3 length: 12 amino acids. CDR3 coding DNA: TGTGCCGGCAGTTTTAGTCACAATGAGCAGTTCTTC. It yields the protein CAGSFSHNEQFF.

CDR3 DNA: TGTGCCAGCAGCGGAATGGGGAACACCTACGAGCAGTACTTC. It is translated as CASSGMGNTYEQYF. The gene calls are TRBV7-9 and TRBJ2-7; no reliable D call. With 5 bases removed from V and 2 bases from J, the gap between germline ends came to 13 bases. The CDR3 is 14 amino acids. Germline V gene sequence: CDR1 SEHNR, CDR2 FQNEAQ (reference sequence).

The chain couples TRBV5-1 to TRBJ2-4, with D uncertain. The length of the CDR3 is 13 residues. V lost 4 bases and J lost 13, with 18 bases in between. CDR1 is SGHRS, CDR2 YFSETQ, per germline. CDR3 in amino acids: CASSVSSYNEQYF. DNA of the CDR3: TGCGCCAGCAGCGTGAGCAGCTACAATGAGCAGTACTTC.

The gene calls are TRBV10-3 and TRBJ2-5, with 7 nucleotides matching TRBD1. From germline, CDR1 is ENHRY and CDR2 SYGVKD. V trimming: 3 bases; J trimming: 11 bases; junction bases outside the gene matches: 12. The length of the CDR3 is 14 residues. This CDR3 is CAISEPGGGGEQYF. In DNA, the CDR3 is TGTGCCATCAGTGAACCAGGGGGTGGGGGAGAGCAGTACTTC.

The V gene is TRBV10-3, the J gene TRBJ2-7; 7 bases are a match to TRBD1. CDR1 and CDR2 from the germline V gene are ENHRY and SYGVKD. This CDR3 comprises 15 residues. The V segment lost 4 bases and the J segment 1 base; nucleotides outside the gene matches: 7. This chain's CDR3 is CAISGGQPPSYEQYF. DNA for the CDR3: TGTGCCATCAGTGGGGGACAGCCGCCTTCCTACGAGCAGTACTTC.

V and J are TRBV7-6 and TRBJ2-5; tentative D call: TRBD2 (6 bases). The CDR3 length is 14 residues. Germline CDR1 is SGHVS and CDR2 is FNYEAQ. Trimming shortened V by 0 bases and J by 5 bases, and 10 bases separated the two germline ends. CDR3 sequence: CASSLAWGVETQYF. The DNA of the CDR3 is TGTGCCAGCAGCTTAGCCTGGGGGGTGGAGACCCAGTACTTC.

The chain carries TRBV7-9 and TRBJ2-3; D unclear. Trimming took 5 bases from V and 4 from J, leaving 10 bases between them. The CDR3 consists of 13 residues. Germline CDR1 SEHNR, CDR2 FQNEAQ (reference sequence). The CDR3 coding sequence is TGTGCCAGCAGCATCTTCCCGGCAGATACGCAGTATTTT. This encodes CASSIFPADTQYF.

This chain connects TRBV12-3 or TRBV12-4 to TRBJ2-2; 7 nucleotides align to TRBD1. CDR3 size: 17 residues. J gave up 5 bases and V 3 bases, and 12 bases lay outside the gene matches. Here the CDR3 reads CASSFSLRGMITGELFF. The CDR3 DNA reads as TGTGCCAGCAGTTTTTCCCTCAGGGGGATGATTACCGGGGAGCTGTTTTTT.

The chain carries TRBV12-3 or TRBV12-4 and TRBJ2-1; a weak D match, TRBD2 (6 bases). The end of the DNA aligns better with TRBJ2-7, so the J call may be wrong. The CDR3 has 14 residues. CDR3 bases: TGTGCCAGCAGGTTCCGGGACTCCTACAATGAGCAGTACTTC. It encodes CASRFRDSYNEQYF.

This clonotype appeared a few times. The rearrangement uses TRBV14 and TRBJ2-7, with TRBD2 identical over 14 bases. V lost 8 bases and J lost 3; bases outside the gene matches: 3. CDR1 and CDR2 from the germline V gene are SGHDN and FVKESK. The CDR3 spans 14 residues. This chain's CDR3 is CASLGLAGGYEQYF. The CDR3 region has the DNA TGTGCCAGCCTAGGACTAGCGGGAGGCTACGAGCAGTACTTC.

This clonotype was seen a few times. This rearrangement joins TRBV7-2 to TRBJ2-1; TRBD2 agrees at 7 bases. The ends lost 8 bases at V and 1 base at J; junction bases unmatched: 8. There are 15 residues in the CDR3. Germline V gene lookup returns CDR1 SGHTA and CDR2 FQGNSA. CDR3 loop: CASRLAFGSYNEQFF. The DNA for the CDR3 is TGTGCCAGCCGACTAGCCTTCGGATCCTACAATGAGCAGTTCTTC.

Concerning this clonotype: This clone may be a read error of a much larger clone one base away. The V call is TRBV29-1, the J call TRBJ2-7; D tentatively fits TRBD1 or TRBD2 (5 bases each). The DNA end favors TRBJ2-1, so the J call may be wrong. Germline loops: CDR1 SQVTM, CDR2 ANQGSEA. The CDR3 has 13 amino acids. This CDR3 is CSVERGRPREQFF. The CDR3 DNA reads as TGCAGCGTTGAGAGGGGAAGACCTCGAGAGCAGTTCTTC.